This TCR beta chain appears in the sequencing data of a study of cytomegalovirus exposure and HLA in healthy donors. Overall study findings and caveats: Follow-up analysis found HLA locus-dependent TCR association rates, highest for DRB1 and lowest for HLA-C. Follow-up analysis later connected one missense variant in DCLRE1C with trimming of TCR beta V- and J-genes. Rare sequences made up most TCRs, while some public TCRs were found in many donors.

This clone was recorded a few times. Antigen unknown. PCR amplification relied on 60 Vbeta primers (plus 13 Jbeta primers). Methods used by the authors: Per a later analysis, the number of unique TCR beta chains was some 75 million, of which around 9.9 million were shared. The repertoire was sequenced with immunoSEQ multiplex PCR; TCRdb's copy has only in-frame clones and lacks some. Clone size and V and J calls were adopted from that table, with D and trimming inferred from the DNA. The sample contains approximately 180,000 clones, about four fifths of which appear only once. Per germline, CDR1 MDHEN and CDR2 SYDVKM. The CDR3 is 11 residues long. The V end lost 7 bases, the J end lost 2 bases, and 5 bases lay between the germline ends.

This receptor was obtained from a male donor in good health and CMV-seronegative. The chain combines TRBV28 with TRBJ1-2; D is ambiguous. The sample comprised PBMCs. CDR3 loop: CASMENYGYTF. CDR3 sequence (DNA): TGTGCCAGCATGGAGAACTATGGCTACACCTTC.